Given below is one T cell receptor beta chain in context. The target antigen is unknown. The data originate from a study of response to subunit inactivated influenza vaccine. Losses at the gene ends were 6 bases for V and 6 bases for J; bases not matched to a gene: 9. The CDR3 consists of 15 residues. Germline V CDR1 and CDR2: MDHEN, SYDVKM. Study-wide results and limits: Few additional T cells are recruited per seasonal influenza vaccination, authors suggested.

TCRdb called the RT-PCR reads again in MiXCR, with one record for every CDR3 protein. The data hold under 950,000 distinct CDR3 sequences, with less than 25% observed a single time. The sequencing used PBMCs from blood, collected more than 4 days after vaccination. The chain recombines TRBV28 with TRBJ2-1, with 9 bases identical to TRBD1. The sequence came from a man aged 45-65 years who received an inactivated influenza vaccine. CDR3: CASSIRDRVGNEQFF. The CDR3 DNA reads TGTGCCAGCAGCATCCGGGACAGGGTTGGCAATGAGCAGTTCTTC.